This entry concerns a single T cell receptor (beta chain). The antigen is unknown. The entry originates in a study of CD4+ T cells in melanoma. Findings and limits, study-wide: A reported correlation linked neoantigen-specific CD4+ T cells to CD8+, macrophage and B cell function. Reportedly, melanoma neoantigen-specific CD4+ T cells showed varied differentiation states.

Assay used: immunoSEQ multiplex PCR; TCRdb lists only in-frame clones, some missing. This table holds 110,000 to 150,000 clones, about nine tenths found once. This TCR was recovered from a human donor with melanoma.

The CDR3 coding sequence is TGTGCCAGCAGCTACCGGCCGGGACAGGGAAATGAAAAACTGTTTTTT. This codes for CASSYRPGQGNEKLFF. The rearrangement uses TRBV11-2 and TRBJ1-4; 9 bases agree with TRBD1. The CDR3 has 16 amino acids. Germline lookup yields CDR1 SGHAT and CDR2 FQNNGV. Germline trimming cut 4 bases from V and 5 bases from J; bases unmatched to any gene: 8.